Listed here is a single TCR beta chain. TCRdb's copy holds only in-frame clones and misses some; the assay was immunoSEQ multiplex PCR. This table has about 87,000 clones, approximately 95% appearing once. The data originate from a study of technical replicates of blood from a handful of donors. J gave up 7 bases and V 7 bases, and 6 bases lay outside the gene matches. CDR3 length equals 14 residues. In germline, CDR1 is MNHEY, CDR2 SMNVEV (reference sequence). The chain joins TRBV27 to TRBJ2-1, with 11 bases matching TRBD1. The receptor was derived from a human donor in good health. Source material: T cells isolated from PBMCs. The DNA of the CDR3 is TGTGCCAGCACCTGGACAGGGGGCTGGAATGAGCAGTTCTTC. Protein: CASTWTGGWNEQFF.